Here is one T cell receptor beta chain with its context. Its matching antigen is unknown. V lost 2 bases and J lost 4, with 8 bases in between. CDR1 is KGHSH and CDR2 is LQKENI in the germline V gene. This CDR3 spans 13 amino acids. The sample is drawn from a study of cytomegalovirus exposure and HLA in healthy donors. The PCR contained 60 Vbeta and 13 Jbeta primers. Clones were sequenced by immunoSEQ multiplex PCR, and TCRdb holds only the in-frame ones, with some missing. The table shows some 270,000 clones, with around 90% occurring only once. Findings of the study overall: Common viral pathogens (according to a later analysis) appeared linked to several of the most significant clusters.

The clonotype comes from a girl aged 2 to 9 in good health and CMV-seronegative. Sequenced input: PBMCs. The chain combines TRBV18 with TRBJ1-1; D is unclear. CDR3 coding DNA: TGTGCCAGCTCACCAAGTCTCGGCACTGAAGCTTTCTTT. It specifies CASSPSLGTEAFF.